This TCR beta chain appears in the sequencing data of a study of radiation and T cells in renal cell carcinoma. In the study overall: Nephrectomy followed 15 Gy stereotactic body radiation by 4 weeks.

This CDR3 comprises 11 residues. The germline V gene encodes CDR1 SQVTM and CDR2 ANQGSEA. The ends were cut back, 0 bases at V and 8 bases at J, with 8 bases in the middle. Sequencing was performed with immunoSEQ multiplex PCR; in TCRdb, only in-frame clones are kept and a portion is missing. The profile shows about 160,000 clones, around 89% of them singletons. The time point is: baseline pretreatment blood. Treatment given: 15 Gy SBRT to primary tumor, nephrectomy 4 weeks later. The tumor was a clear cell renal cell carcinoma. The rearrangement joins TRBV29-1 to TRBJ2-7; D is uncertain. This receptor was obtained from a woman in her seventies with renal cell carcinoma. The input for sequencing was blood, taken from a patient whose treatment included radiotherapy and nephrectomy. This CDR3 is CSVEDLGQQYF. CDR3 bases: TGCAGCGTTGAAGATCTTGGACAGCAGTACTTC.